This TCR beta chain is from a study of blood T cell repertoires in COVID-19. Background on the study: Donors in the United States, Italy and Spain gave samples during acute or convalescent COVID-19. In each case, the material was cDNA or gDNA derived from T cells, B-cell-depleted T cells, or PBMCs.

In the original analysis: Nucleated cell counts were estimated from reference gene primer amplification. The table came from immunoSEQ multiplex PCR; TCRdb's copy has only in-frame clones and leaves some out. The V and J calls and the clone size are those of that table, but D and trimming were determined from the DNA. The table records about 58,000 clones, around nine tenths of them present only once. The CDR3 contains 14 residues. V lost 3 bases to trimming and J lost 1 base, with 7 bases between them. CDR1 and CDR2 (germline): KGHSH, LQKENI. V and J are TRBV18 and TRBJ1-5, with D maybe TRBD1 (5 bases). The clonotype was recovered from a woman aged 60-70 years with active COVID-19. Sequencing was carried out using peripheral blood. The CDR3 DNA follows: TGTGCCAGCTCACCGGGGGGGAGCAATCAGCCCCAGCATTTT. Translated, it gives CASSPGGSNQPQHF.